This T cell receptor beta chain was sequenced in a study of blood T cell repertoires in COVID-19. About the study: The samples span acute and convalescent COVID-19 from the United States, Italy and Spain. T cells, B-cell-depleted T cells, or PBMCs supplied cDNA or gDNA.

This clone was seen once. Per the original methods: How many nucleated cells were present was estimated from reference gene primer amplification. Repertoires were generated with immunoSEQ multiplex PCR, while TCRdb's copy carries only in-frame clones and drops some. The D gene and trimming were derived from the DNA, and the V and J assignments and clone size from that table. Counted here are roughly 250,000 clones, 70% to 85% occurring once; the ten biggest clones make up about 4%. This CDR3 has 14 residues. The germline gives CDR1 MNHEY, CDR2 SMNVEV (reference sequence). Trimming took 7 bases from V and 0 from J, leaving 11 bases between them.

Sequenced material: peripheral blood. The chain recombines TRBV27 with TRBJ2-3, with a tentative D call TRBD2 (5 bases). This receptor was obtained from a middle-aged woman with active or convalescent COVID-19. The CDR3 spells CASTRTGSTDTQYF. The CDR3 bases are TGTGCCAGCACTCGGACGGGGAGCACAGATACGCAGTATTTT.